These 30 T cell receptor beta chains came from one sample sequenced in a study of T cells in Graves' hyperthyroidism and ophthalmopathy. Amplification of TCR beta CDR3 regions was performed using RNA transcripts as template. Using the HTBI primer set, a first-round RT-PCR was run on the TCR CDR3. TCRdb re-analysed the multiplex PCR reads in MiXCR, keeping a single row per CDR3 protein. The table shows under 250,000 distinct CDR3 sequences, with approximately 25% occurring only once. The material sequenced was blood. Receptors originate from a middle-aged woman with Graves' ophthalmopathy.

This clonotype was observed many times. CDR3 bases: TGCGCCAGCAGCTTACCGGGACTAGCGGAAGAGGTAACCTACGAGCAGTACTTC. Its translation is CASSLPGLAEEVTYEQYF. The chain employs TRBV5-1 and TRBJ2-7; 11 positions agree with TRBD2. Trimming at V came to 2 bases and at J to 2 bases, leaving 12 bases not matched to a gene. Germline-derived CDR1 and CDR2 are SGHRS and YFSETQ. The CDR3 extends over 18 amino acids. Full variable domain (remainder filled in from reference TRBV5-1 and TRBJ2-7): KAGVTQTPRYLIKTRGQQVTLSCSPISGHRSVSWYQQTPGQGLQFLFEYFSETQRNKGNFPGRFSGRQFSNSRSEMNVSTLELGDSALYLCASSLPGLAEEVTYEQYFGPGTRLTVT.

This clonotype was seen a handful of times. The rearrangement joins TRBV11-2 to TRBJ2-7; perhaps TRBD2 as D (5 bases). CDR1 is SGHAT, CDR2 FQNNGV, per germline. Trimming stripped 3 bases from V and 0 bases from J, with 6 bases between. The CDR3 loop spans 13 amino acids. This chain's CDR3 is CASSLTNSYEQYF. CDR3 bases: TGTGCCAGCAGCTTGACTAACTCCTACGAGCAGTACTTC.

This clonotype was recorded at least ten times. The chain recombines TRBV4-2 with TRBJ1-6, with D maybe TRBD1 (5 bases). Trimming removed 0 bases from V and 10 bases from J, with 10 bases in between. CDR3 length: 14 amino acids. CDR1 and CDR2 (germline): LGHNA, YNFKEQ. CDR3 region: CASSQDRAGSPLHF. The CDR3 nucleotides are TGTGCCAGCAGCCAAGACAGGGCTGGATCACCCCTCCACTTT.

This clonotype was detected only a few times. This may stem from a read error, because a much larger clone lies one nucleotide away. This sequence joins TRBV9 and TRBJ2-2, with 7 bases matching TRBD1. J was trimmed by 7 bases and V by 5 bases; bases with no gene match: 8. Germline-derived CDR1 and CDR2 are SGDLS and YYNGEE. This CDR3 is 14 amino acids long. The CDR3 bases are TGTGCCAGCAGTGACAGGGCGTTAGTCGGGGAGCTGTTTTTT. Its protein product is CASSDRALVGELFF.

This clonotype was detected ten times or more. This chain connects TRBV5-5 to TRBJ1-2; TRBD1 agrees at 7 bases. There are 15 residues in the CDR3. In germline, CDR1 is SGHKS, CDR2 YYEKEE (reference sequence). After removal of 4 bases from V and 1 base from J, the junction contained 7 bases not matched to a gene. CDR3 DNA sequence: TGTGCCAGCAGCCCCTCAGGGGGTAGTAACTATGGCTACACCTTC. As protein: CASSPSGGSNYGYTF.

This clonotype was counted at least ten times. The rearrangement links TRBV28 to TRBJ2-7; 9 bases map to TRBD2. CDR3 length equals 17 residues. The V gene's germline CDR1 is MDHEN and CDR2 SYDVKM. Trimming cost V 7 bases and J 3 bases; bases outside gene matches: 16. CDR3 sequence reads: CASTLGVAGVRGYEQYF. For the CDR3, the DNA is TGTGCCAGCACCCTCGGGGTAGCGGGAGTGAGGGGCTACGAGCAGTACTTC.

This clonotype was detected only once. V gene TRBV15 combines with J gene TRBJ2-5; 10 nucleotides align to TRBD2. After removal of 0 bases from V and 6 bases from J, the junction contained 10 bases not matched to a gene. CDR1 is LNHNV and CDR2 is YYDKDF in the germline V gene (reference sequence). The CDR3 is 17 residues long. The CDR3, as DNA: TGTGCCACCAGCAGAGATGTTCGAGCGGGGGGGTTGAAGACCCAGTACTTC. Translation gives CATSRDVRAGGLKTQYF.

This clonotype was observed many times. The chain has TRBV4-2 and TRBJ1-1; 9 nucleotides match TRBD1. Germline V lookup: CDR1 LGHNA, CDR2 YNFKEQ. V was pared by 5 bases and J by 4 bases, with 14 bases of the junction left unmatched. The CDR3 has 17 amino acids. This CDR3 is CASSGGQGLGVATEAFF. The CDR3 bases are TGTGCCAGCAGCGGGGGACAGGGTCTCGGAGTGGCCACTGAAGCTTTCTTT.

As regards this clonotype: This may be a read error, as it is one base from a much larger clone. The CDR3, as DNA: TGTGCCAGCAGCCAAGTAGGGATCTCCTACGAGCAGTGCTTC. Its translation: CASSQVGISYEQCF. The chain uses TRBV14 and TRBJ2-7; D is uncertain. Per germline, CDR1 SGHDN and CDR2 FVKESK. The CDR3 length is 14 residues.

V gene TRBV20-1 combines with J gene TRBJ1-1, with TRBD1 matching 7 bases. Per the germline V gene, CDR1 is DFQATT and CDR2 is SNEGSKA (reference sequence). This CDR3 is built from 16 residues. V shed 6 bases, J shed 2 bases, and the junction held 15 bases outside the gene matches. The CDR3 loop reads CSAHSTGGTVNTEAFF. The CDR3 nucleotides are TGCAGTGCCCACTCAACGGGGGGGACAGTTAACACTGAAGCTTTCTTT.

This rearrangement joins TRBV6-2 or TRBV6-3 to TRBJ2-7; unclear D gene. Germline CDR1 reads MNHEY; CDR2 reads SVGEGT. The CDR3 extends over 14 amino acids. Trimming cost V 6 bases and J 3 bases, with 15 bases left between them. The CDR3 DNA follows: TGTGCCAGCAGCCCAGAGCGTATCGGCTACGAGCAGTACTTC. Amino acid sequence: CASSPERIGYEQYF.

This clonotype was counted at least ten times. J is TRBJ2-5 and V is TRBV25-1; the match to TRBD2 covers 14 bases. This CDR3 contains 16 residues. Germline CDR1 MGHDK, CDR2 SYGVNS. The trim removed 4 bases at V and 4 bases at J, leaving 5 bases unmatched. The CDR3 protein is CASSGRLAGGGETQYF. The CDR3 nucleotides read TGTGCCAGCAGTGGACGACTAGCGGGAGGGGGAGAGACCCAGTACTTC.

This clonotype was picked up many times. V gene TRBV5-1 combines with J gene TRBJ1-2; D not certain. Germline V gives CDR1 SGHRS, CDR2 YFSETQ. V was clipped by 0 bases and J by 0 bases, with 18 bases between them. The CDR3 contains 18 residues. The CDR3 loop is CASSLVGASPLANYGYTF. The CDR3 DNA is TGCGCCAGCAGCTTGGTAGGCGCCAGTCCCCTGGCTAACTATGGCTACACCTTC.

This clonotype was counted many times. The CDR3 loop reads CASSPGQDYNEQFF. The DNA for the CDR3 is TGTGCCAGCAGCCCGGGACAAGACTACAATGAGCAGTTCTTC. The J gene is TRBJ2-1, the V gene TRBV11-3; tentatively, D is TRBD1 (6 bases). Germline CDR1 is SGHNT and CDR2 is YENEEA. This CDR3 contains 14 residues. V was pared by 5 bases and J by 3 bases, with 11 bases between. The whole variable domain, filled in from reference TRBV11-3 and TRBJ2-1, reads EAGVVQSPRYKIIEKKQPVAFWCNPISGHNTLYWYLQNLGQGPELLIRYENEEAVDDSQLPKDRFSAERLKGVDSTLKIQPAELGDSAVYLCASSPGQDYNEQFFGPGTRLTVL.

This clonotype was seen many times. The rearrangement joins TRBV29-1 to TRBJ1-2, with TRBD1 matching 8 bases. Germline lookup yields CDR1 SQVTM and CDR2 ANQGSEA. The CDR3 length is 12 residues. Trimming took 7 bases from V and 4 from J; bases not matched to a gene: 5. CDR3 nucleotide sequence: TGCAGCGACCGGGACAGGATCTATGGCTACACCTTC. It yields the protein CSDRDRIYGYTF.

This clonotype appeared many times. The chain recombines TRBV19 with TRBJ2-6; 12 bases are shared with TRBD1. Per germline, CDR1 LNHDA and CDR2 SQIVND (reference sequence). This CDR3 has 14 amino acids. Trimming at V came to 6 bases and at J to 8 bases, leaving 2 bases not matched to a gene. CDR3 in amino acids: CASSGTGGTNVLTF. CDR3 sequence (DNA): TGTGCCAGTAGCGGGACAGGGGGCACCAACGTCCTGACTTTC. Complete variable domain (other parts from reference TRBV19 and TRBJ2-6): DGGITQSPKYLFRKEGQNVTLSCEQNLNHDAMYWYRQDPGQGLRLIYYSQIVNDFQKGDIAEGYSVSREKKESFPLTVTSAQKNPTAFYLCASSGTGGTNVLTFGAGSRLTVL.

The chain carries TRBV2 and TRBJ2-5, with 14 positions matching TRBD2. This CDR3 is built from 15 residues. Germline values: CDR1 SNHLY, CDR2 FYNNEI. Unmatched junction bases numbered 4, after V lost 6 bases and J lost 4 bases. The CDR3 bases are TGTGCCAGCAGGCCGGGACTAGCGGGGGCAGAGACCCAGTACTTC. Translation gives CASRPGLAGAETQYF.

This clonotype was detected a few times. The V call is TRBV2, the J call TRBJ2-5, with 10 bases matching TRBD2. CDR1 and CDR2 (germline): SNHLY, FYNNEI. CDR3 length equals 14 residues. J gave up 2 bases and V 7 bases, and 4 bases lay outside the gene matches. The CDR3 DNA follows: TGTGCCAGCAAGGTACTAGCGGGACAAGAGACCCAGTACTTC. Translated: CASKVLAGQETQYF.

A remark on this clonotype: A read error may account for a junction end that differs from germline. The chain uses TRBV27 and TRBJ1-1; D is unresolved. The CDR3 loop spans 12 amino acids. The germline V gene encodes CDR1 MNHEY and CDR2 SMNVEV (reference sequence). CDR3 sequence reads: CASRERHTEAFF. DNA for the CDR3: TGTGCCAGCAGGGAGCGCCACACCGAAGCTTTCTTT.

This clonotype was observed many times. This chain joins TRBV7-2 and TRBJ2-2; D is perhaps TRBD1 (5 bases). Germline V CDR1 and CDR2: SGHTA, FQGNSA. The ends were cut back, 0 bases at V and 3 bases at J, with 8 bases in the middle. The length of the CDR3 is 15 residues. The CDR3: CASSLALTDTGELFF. The CDR3 DNA reads TGTGCCAGCAGCTTAGCGCTGACAGACACCGGGGAGCTGTTTTTT.

As for this clonotype: A junction boundary mismatches the germline segment, possibly from a read error. The chain couples TRBV28 to TRBJ1-1; tentative D call: TRBD1 (6 bases). Germline CDR1 is MDHEN and CDR2 is SYDVKM. This CDR3 has 14 amino acids. CDR3 nucleotide sequence: TGTGCCAGCAGCATACAGGGTAGGAACGCTGAAGCTTTCTTT. Its protein is CASSIQGRNAEAFF.

Ten or more counts support this clonotype. The chain recombines TRBV29-1 with TRBJ2-7; no clear D gene. V lost 3 bases and J lost 4, with 13 bases in between. Germline V lookup: CDR1 SQVTM, CDR2 ANQGSEA. The CDR3 loop spans 13 amino acids. CDR3: CSVEWLDGYEQYF. In DNA, the CDR3 is TGCAGCGTTGAGTGGCTAGATGGGTACGAGCAGTACTTC.

J is TRBJ2-5 and V is TRBV6-4; 9 positions agree with TRBD2. In germline, CDR1 is MRHNA, CDR2 SNTAGT. The V segment lost 8 bases and the J segment 7 bases; nucleotides outside the gene matches: 8. The CDR3 runs to 13 residues. CDR3 protein: CASVAGGRGTQYF. Written as DNA, the CDR3 is TGTGCCAGCGTGGCGGGAGGGAGGGGGACCCAGTACTTC.

The gene calls are TRBV9 and TRBJ2-7, with unresolved D. The CDR3 contains 14 residues. Germline lookup yields CDR1 SGDLS and CDR2 YYNGEE. Trimming cost V 0 bases and J 0 bases, with 7 bases left between them. The CDR3 is CASSVGVFSYEQYF. DNA for the CDR3: TGTGCCAGCAGCGTAGGGGTATTCTCCTACGAGCAGTACTTC.

This clonotype was seen at least ten times. The chain carries TRBV11-3 and TRBJ2-7; 14 bases align to TRBD2. CDR1 SGHNT and CDR2 YENEEA come from the germline V gene. CDR3 length: 19 residues. J gave up 1 base and V 4 bases, and 12 bases lay outside the gene matches. CDR3 sequence reads: CASSSPTGRLAGGSYEQYF. The CDR3 bases are TGTGCCAGCAGCTCACCGACAGGGAGACTAGCGGGAGGGTCCTACGAGCAGTACTTC.

In this sample, this clonotype turned up many times. V gene TRBV11-2 combines with J gene TRBJ2-7; 9 positions agree with TRBD1. The CDR3 has 15 residues. CDR1 is SGHAT, CDR2 FQNNGV, per germline. The V and J ends lost 5 bases and 5 bases, in that order; junction bases with no gene match: 10. The CDR3 here is CASSPAGGQGHEQYF. DNA of the CDR3: TGTGCCAGCAGCCCGGCCGGGGGACAGGGTCACGAGCAGTACTTC.

The chain joins TRBV12-3 or TRBV12-4 to TRBJ1-2, with 7 bases identical to TRBD1. J gave up 8 bases and V 7 bases, and 10 bases lay outside the gene matches. This CDR3 contains 13 residues. As DNA, the CDR3 is TGTGCCAGCACCCTTAACAGGGGAGGAGGCTACACCTTC. It yields the protein CASTLNRGGGYTF.

J is TRBJ2-7 and V is TRBV7-8, with D uncertain. Germline CDR1 SGHVS, CDR2 FQNEAQ. Trimming took off 0 bases at V and 2 bases at J, with 8 bases between the two ends. The CDR3 is made up of 14 amino acids. This CDR3 reads CASSLAPTTYEQYF. The CDR3 DNA sequence: TGTGCCAGCAGCTTAGCGCCTACCACCTACGAGCAGTACTTC.

This clonotype was detected only a few times. The chain employs TRBV20-1 and TRBJ2-7, with 11 bases lining up with TRBD2. Germline loops: CDR1 DFQATT, CDR2 SNEGSKA (reference sequence). The CDR3 is made up of 16 amino acids. V was clipped by 0 bases and J by 0 bases; unmatched bases: 4. CDR3 sequence (DNA): TGCAGTGCTAGAGAGGGACTAGCGGTCCCCTCCTACGAGCAGTACTTC. Translating gives CSAREGLAVPSYEQYF.

This clonotype was detected ten times or more. The rearrangement uses TRBV12-3 or TRBV12-4 and TRBJ1-5; D possibly corresponds to TRBD1 (5 bases). V lost 2 bases and J lost 6, with 17 bases in between. The length of the CDR3 is 16 residues. Here the CDR3 reads CASSLWWAGSGQPQHF. The CDR3 DNA reads as TGTGCCAGCAGTTTATGGTGGGCAGGGTCCGGTCAGCCCCAGCATTTT.